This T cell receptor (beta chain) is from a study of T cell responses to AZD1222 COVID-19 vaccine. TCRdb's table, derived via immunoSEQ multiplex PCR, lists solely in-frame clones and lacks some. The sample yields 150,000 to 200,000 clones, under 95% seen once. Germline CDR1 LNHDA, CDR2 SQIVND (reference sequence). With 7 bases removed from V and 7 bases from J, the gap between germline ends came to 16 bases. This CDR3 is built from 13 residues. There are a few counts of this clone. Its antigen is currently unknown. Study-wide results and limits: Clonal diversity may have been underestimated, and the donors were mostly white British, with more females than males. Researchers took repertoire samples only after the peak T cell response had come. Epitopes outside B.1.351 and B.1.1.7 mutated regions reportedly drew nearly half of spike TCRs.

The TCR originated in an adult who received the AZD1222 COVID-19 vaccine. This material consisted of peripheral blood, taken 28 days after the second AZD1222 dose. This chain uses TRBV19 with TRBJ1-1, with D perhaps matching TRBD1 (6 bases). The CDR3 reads CASKGDLGREAFF. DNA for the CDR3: TGTGCCAGTAAGGGGGACCTGGGCCGTGAAGCTTTCTTT.